These 26 T cell receptor beta chains originate from one sample sequenced in a study of T-cell reconstitution after alpha-beta-depleted transplantation in children. TCRbeta library preparation incorporated unique molecular identifiers. One entry per CDR3 protein results from TCRdb running MiXCR on the PCR reads. The top ten hold 35% to 50% of the sample, which has hundreds of thousands of distinct CDR3 sequences, roughly 16% seen once. The source material was PBMCs, mostly from graft donor cells, sampled 360 days after TCRalphabeta/CD19-depleted stem cell transplant. The receptors here all came from a male patient aged 2 to 9 who had a stem cell transplant for acute lymphoblastic leukemia, so the T cells may come from the graft donor.

This clonotype was counted between two and nine times. This chain uses TRBV12-3 or TRBV12-4 with TRBJ1-2; TRBD1 is a possible D gene (5 bases). There are 14 residues in the CDR3. Trimming stripped 6 bases from V and 4 bases from J, with 15 bases between. CDR3 region: CASSRTRNLYGYTF. CDR3 nucleotide sequence: TGTGCCAGCAGCCGGACAAGAAACCTCTATGGCTACACCTTC.

The gene calls are TRBV10-3 and TRBJ2-7, with TRBD2 matching 8 bases. The CDR3 covers 15 residues. The germline V gene has CDR1 ENHRY and CDR2 SYGVKD. Unmatched junction bases numbered 9, after V lost 3 bases and J lost 5 bases. In DNA, the CDR3 is TGTGCCATCAGTGAACCGGGGGGGGTGAGACACGAGCAGTACTTC. This sequence encodes CAISEPGGVRHEQYF.

This clonotype has more than one count but fewer than ten. The chain employs TRBV4-3 and TRBJ2-7, with a weak D call TRBD2 (5 bases). The CDR3 length is 16 residues. Germline CDR1 and CDR2: LGHNA and YSLEER. V was cut by 0 bases and J by 0 bases, with 12 bases left in between. The DNA for the CDR3 is TGCGCCAGCAGCCAAGATCCAGCGGAGAGCTCCTACGAGCAGTACTTC. It encodes CASSQDPAESSYEQYF.

This clonotype was seen ten or more times. This chain connects TRBV3-1 to TRBJ2-1, with TRBD2 identical over 10 bases. The V segment lost 7 bases and the J segment 2 bases; nucleotides outside the gene matches: 5. This CDR3 spans 15 amino acids. Per germline, CDR1 LGHDT and CDR2 YNNKEL (reference sequence). In nucleotides, the CDR3 is TGTGCCAGCAAGCTAGCGGGAGCCACCTACAATGAGCAGTTCTTC. This encodes CASKLAGATYNEQFF.

This clonotype was recorded many times. This chain's CDR3 is CASSAPTGGNGELFF. CDR3 sequence (DNA): TGTGCCAGCAGTGCCCCGACAGGGGGGAACGGGGAGCTGTTTTTT. The rearrangement joins TRBV28 to TRBJ2-2; 9 bases match TRBD1. J was trimmed by 7 bases and V by 5 bases; bases with no gene match: 8. The CDR3 runs 15 residues. Germline CDR1 is MDHEN and CDR2 is SYDVKM.

This clonotype was recorded at least ten times. The chain has TRBV12-3 or TRBV12-4 and TRBJ2-1, with 12 bases that match TRBD1. This CDR3 spans 14 amino acids. The V and J ends lost 4 bases and 6 bases, in that order; junction bases with no gene match: 1. CDR3 residues: CASSWGQGANEQFF. The DNA for the CDR3 is TGTGCCAGCAGTTGGGGACAGGGGGCCAATGAGCAGTTCTTC.

The chain has TRBV29-1 and TRBJ2-7; TRBD1 or TRBD2 may be the D gene (6 bases each). The CDR3 runs 16 residues. Trimming stripped 6 bases from V and 0 bases from J, with 21 bases between. Germline CDR1 and CDR2: SQVTM and ANQGSEA. In nucleotides, the CDR3 is TGCAGCGTCTGGGGGGCGACCCCGCAAAACTCCTACGAGCAGTACTTC. This translates into CSVWGATPQNSYEQYF.

V is TRBV7-3 and J is TRBJ2-2, with D perhaps matching TRBD2 (5 bases). CDR3 size: 16 residues. Looked up from germline, CDR1 is SGHTA and CDR2 is FQGTGA. V was pared by 5 bases and J by 5 bases, with 18 bases between. CDR3 coding DNA: TGTGCCAGCAGCCCGGGGTACATGATCGAAACCGGGGAGCTGTTTTTT. It translates to CASSPGYMIETGELFF. Variable domain in full (rest from reference TRBV7-3 and TRBJ2-2): GAGVSQTPSNKVTEKGKYVELRCDPISGHTALYWYRQSLGQGPEFLIYFQGTGAADDSGLPNDRFFAVRPEGSVSTLKIQRTERGDSAVYLCASSPGYMIETGELFFGEGSRLTVL.

Many counts were recorded for this clonotype. The chain joins TRBV29-1 to TRBJ1-5; D remains unclear. Germline assignment: CDR1 SQVTM and CDR2 ANQGSEA. Trimming removed 6 bases from V and 4 bases from J, with 13 bases in between. The CDR3 spans 13 residues. CDR3 residues: CSVGRDKNQPQHF. The CDR3 DNA sequence: TGCAGCGTAGGTCGAGATAAGAATCAGCCCCAGCATTTT.

V gene TRBV5-4 combines with J gene TRBJ2-7; 9 positions match TRBD1. CDR3 length equals 14 residues. Germline CDR1 and CDR2: SGHNT and YYREEE (reference sequence). Trimming took 4 bases from V and 2 from J; bases not matched to a gene: 4. This chain's CDR3 is CASSKQGAAYEQYF. DNA for the CDR3: TGTGCCAGCAGCAAACAGGGGGCAGCCTACGAGCAGTACTTC.

CDR3 amino acids: CASSLDGLTRGLYEQYF. DNA for the CDR3: TGTGCCAGCAGCTTAGACGGTCTTACGAGGGGGCTATACGAGCAGTACTTC. This chain uses TRBV11-2 with TRBJ2-7; 7 bases are shared with TRBD1. The CDR3 is made up of 17 amino acids. V was pared by 0 bases and J by 4 bases, with 12 bases of the junction left unmatched. The germline V gene encodes CDR1 SGHAT and CDR2 FQNNGV.

CDR3 sequence (DNA): TGTGCCCGGCAGCTAGCCGGGGAGCTGTTTTTT. The encoded protein is CARQLAGELFF. This chain uses TRBV7-9 with TRBJ2-2; D is ambiguous. The V end was cut by 11 bases, the J end by 6 bases, with 10 bases between. CDR3 length: 11 residues. Germline V gene sequence: CDR1 SEHNR, CDR2 FQNEAQ (reference sequence).

The chain joins TRBV7-8 to TRBJ2-5; D perhaps matches TRBD2 (6 bases). CDR3 length equals 16 residues. Per the germline V gene, CDR1 is SGHVS and CDR2 is FQNEAQ. Trimming removed 2 bases from V and 5 bases from J, with 18 bases in between. The CDR3 spells CASSLRTTVGSETQYF. In nucleotides, the CDR3 is TGTGCCAGCAGCTTAAGGACTACAGTGGGTAGCGAGACCCAGTACTTC.

As for this clonotype: Possible read error: a much larger clone is one base away. The chain uses TRBV5-1 and TRBJ2-6; D might be TRBD2 (6 bases). This CDR3 contains 15 residues. Per germline, CDR1 SGHRS and CDR2 YFSETQ. V was trimmed by 6 bases and J by 3 bases, leaving 13 bases between them. Here the CDR3 reads CASTSGEDGANVLTF. DNA of the CDR3: TGCGCCAGCACCTCCGGGGAGGATGGGGCCAACGTCCTGACTTTC.

This clonotype was counted between two and nine times. The genes are TRBV5-1 and TRBJ2-7; D unresolved. The CDR3 extends over 11 amino acids. Germline loops: CDR1 SGHRS, CDR2 YFSETQ. Between the trimmed V and J ends, which lost 0 bases and 5 bases, there was a span of 3 bases. The CDR3 spells CASSLEHEQYF. In DNA, the CDR3 is TGCGCCAGCAGCTTGGAGCACGAGCAGTACTTC.

V gene TRBV6-5 combines with J gene TRBJ2-5, with D uncertain. CDR1 is MNHEY and CDR2 is SVGAGI in the germline V gene. The CDR3 is 13 residues long. Trimming took 0 bases from V and 5 from J, leaving 7 bases between them. In DNA, the CDR3 is TGTGCCAGCAGTTACTCGATTTCGGAGACCCAGTACTTC. Translating it yields CASSYSISETQYF.

J is TRBJ1-5 and V is TRBV28, with TRBD1 matching over 8 bases. With 3 bases clipped from V and 3 bases from J, the junction kept 7 bases outside the gene matches. Germline values: CDR1 MDHEN, CDR2 SYDVKM. The CDR3 has 16 residues. The CDR3 nucleotides are TGTGCCAGCAGTTTGAACCTGGACAGGGTCAATCAGCCCCAGCATTTT. It encodes CASSLNLDRVNQPQHF.

This clonotype appeared a few times. This chain uses TRBV12-3 or TRBV12-4 with TRBJ1-6; 7 bases line up with TRBD1. There are 16 residues in the CDR3. The J segment lost 0 bases and the V segment lost 7 bases, leaving 6 bases of the junction unmatched. The CDR3 loop is CASKTGIGSYNSPLHF. The CDR3 DNA sequence: TGTGCCAGCAAGACAGGGATCGGCTCCTATAATTCACCCCTCCACTTT.

The chain uses TRBV6-9 and TRBJ2-7; 10 nucleotides match TRBD1. This CDR3 comprises 17 residues. Germline V gene lookup returns CDR1 MNHGY and CDR2 SVAAGI. Trimming at V came to 2 bases and at J to 1 base, leaving 8 bases not matched to a gene. CDR3 protein: CASSYPPGQGSSYEQYF. CDR3 sequence (DNA): TGTGCCAGCAGTTATCCCCCGGGACAGGGGTCTTCCTACGAGCAGTACTTC.

The V and J genes are TRBV11-2 and TRBJ2-1; 12 bases agree with TRBD1. The CDR3 is made up of 21 amino acids. The V gene end was trimmed by 5 bases and the J gene end by 8 bases; junction bases not matched to a gene: 25. Germline V gene data show CDR1 as SGHAT and CDR2 as FQNNGV. The DNA for the CDR3 is TGTGCCAGCAGCCCCAGAGGTCCGGGACAGGGGGCTGGTGGGAGGTGGGATGAGCAGTTCTTC. Translation gives CASSPRGPGQGAGGRWDEQFF.

This chain connects TRBV27 to TRBJ2-5; 8 nucleotides line up with TRBD1. Germline V CDR1 and CDR2: MNHEY, SMNVEV (reference sequence). The length of the CDR3 is 13 residues. V lost 5 bases to trimming and J lost 4 bases; unmatched junction nucleotides: 3. The CDR3 sequence is CASSQQGGETQYF. DNA for the CDR3: TGTGCCAGCAGTCAACAGGGGGGAGAGACCCAGTACTTC.

This clonotype was found a few times. The genes are TRBV5-1 and TRBJ2-5; 7 bases are a match to TRBD2. Germline CDR1 reads SGHRS; CDR2 reads YFSETQ. CDR3 length: 15 residues. V lost 1 base to trimming and J lost 1 base; unmatched junction nucleotides: 4. In nucleotides, the CDR3 is TGCGCCAGCAGCTTGAGCGGGGCAGTCCAAGAGACCCAGTACTTC. This translates into CASSLSGAVQETQYF.

The rearrangement joins TRBV20-1 to TRBJ1-6, with D hard to call. V lost 6 bases, J lost 9 bases, and 15 bases lay in between. The CDR3 has 13 amino acids. Germline lookup yields CDR1 DFQATT and CDR2 SNEGSKA (reference sequence). The CDR3 reads CSANGRKTSPLHF. The CDR3 nucleotides are TGCAGTGCCAACGGTAGGAAGACTTCACCCCTCCACTTT.

This chain joins TRBV7-8 and TRBJ1-3; D is unclear. Trimming stripped 5 bases from V and 0 bases from J, with 14 bases between. The CDR3 is 16 residues long. Germline loops: CDR1 SGHVS, CDR2 FQNEAQ. The CDR3 loop is CASSARAIISGNTIYF. The CDR3 region has the DNA TGTGCCAGCAGCGCAAGGGCAATCATCTCTGGAAACACCATATATTTT.

This clonotype was counted between two and nine times. This chain connects TRBV27 to TRBJ1-5; the D gene is possibly TRBD1 (5 bases). Between the trimmed V and J ends, which lost 4 bases and 9 bases, there was a span of 19 bases. Per germline, CDR1 MNHEY and CDR2 SMNVEV (reference sequence). The CDR3 totals 15 residues. CDR3 coding DNA: TGTGCCAGCAGTTCGGGCACTGGGGGGAACGGGCCCCAGCATTTT. It encodes CASSSGTGGNGPQHF.

This clonotype was observed a handful of times. The rearrangement joins TRBV24-1 to TRBJ2-5; unclear D gene. The germline CDR1 and CDR2 sequences are KGHDR and SFDVKD. V lost 3 bases, J lost 2 bases, and 15 bases lay in between. The CDR3 sequence is 16 residues long. Here the CDR3 DNA reads TGTGCCACCAGTGATGTGTCTCAAGGCTCTCAAGAGACCCAGTACTTC. Protein: CATSDVSQGSQETQYF.